Listed below are T cell receptor beta chains from one sample, sequenced in a study of technical replicates of blood from four donors. Clones were sequenced by immunoSEQ multiplex PCR, and TCRdb holds only the in-frame ones, with some missing. The sample holds 55,000 to 85,000 clones, 95% to 97% seen once. Specimen: T cells isolated from PBMCs. The receptor set was obtained from a human donor in good health. CDR3s include the opening cysteine and the closing phenylalanine or tryptophan. A D gene is named only where the DNA matches it firmly. A row's size may be missing; if present it is once, few, many or a size class.

CASSSSGGQAYEQYF | TGTGCCAGCAGTAGTAGCGGGGGCCAGGCCTACGAGCAGTACTTC | . | TRBJ2-7 | TRBD2 | TRBV6-5
CASSIDSSYNEQFF | TGTGCCAGTAGTATAGATAGCTCCTACAATGAGCAGTTCTTC | once | TRBJ2-1 | . | TRBV19
CASSYEQGGDGYTF | TGTGCCAGCAGTTATGAACAGGGTGGGGATGGCTACACCTTC | . | TRBJ1-2 | . | TRBV6-5
CASNRDPLEKLFF | TGTGCCAGTAACAGAGATCCCCTTGAAAAACTGTTTTTT | . | TRBJ1-4 | . | TRBV19
CASRTIHGYTF | TGTGCCAGCAGGACAATCCATGGCTACACCTTC | . | TRBJ1-2 | . | TRBV2
CASTGQAVGGYTF | TGTGCCAGCACGGGACAGGCCGTCGGCGGCTACACCTTC | . | TRBJ1-2 | TRBD1 | TRBV19
CASSGLQGHAFF | TGTGCCAGCAGTGGTCTACAGGGTCATGCTTTCTTT | . | TRBJ1-1 | . | TRBV9
CASSVLGEYGYTF | TGTGCCAGCAGTGTCCTTGGGGAGTATGGCTACACCTTC | . | TRBJ1-2 | . | TRBV28
CASNPRGGYGYTF | TGTGCCAGTAACCCCCGGGGGGGATATGGCTACACCTTC | . | TRBJ1-2 | . | TRBV19
CASSTTPSGDYNEQFF | TGTGCCAGCAGCACCACTCCTAGCGGGGATTACAATGAGCAGTTCTTC | . | TRBJ2-1 | TRBD2 | TRBV7-9
CASRFTGGPSNTGELFF | TGTGCCAGCAGATTTACAGGGGGCCCATCGAACACCGGGGAGCTGTTTTTT | . | TRBJ2-2 | TRBD1 | TRBV25-1
CASGQMRYGNQPQHF | TGTGCTAGTGGTCAAATGCGATATGGCAATCAGCCCCAGCATTTT | . | TRBJ1-5 | . | TRBV12-5
CASTGTGRTEAFF | TGCGCCAGCACCGGGACAGGGAGGACTGAAGCTTTCTTT | . | TRBJ1-1 | TRBD1 | TRBV10-2
CAWSVGQPTYEQYF | TGTGCCTGGAGTGTGGGACAGCCCACCTACGAGCAGTACTTC | . | TRBJ2-7 | TRBD1 | TRBV30
CAWVVSGGNTEAFF | TGTGCCTGGGTAGTGTCAGGGGGGAACACTGAAGCTTTCTTT | . | TRBJ1-1 | TRBD1 | TRBV30
CASTDVVDRASGELFF | TGTGCCAGCACCGACGTAGTGGACAGGGCCTCCGGGGAGCTGTTTTTT | . | TRBJ2-2 | TRBD1 | TRBV2
CASSLSGVTNEKLFF | TGTGCCAGCAGTTTGTCCGGGGTTACAAATGAAAAACTGTTTTTT | . | TRBJ1-4 | . | TRBV28
CASQMGAGPFWIF | TGTGCCAGCCAAATGGGGGCAGGGCCGTTTTGGATCTTT | . | TRBJ1-1 | . | TRBV19
CASSLKPGQGNQPQHF | TGCGCCAGCAGCCTCAAACCGGGACAGGGAAATCAGCCCCAGCATTTT | once | TRBJ1-5 | TRBD1 | TRBV4-1
CASSLGQLGTGVYEQYF | TGTGCCAGCAGCTTGGGGCAACTTGGGACAGGGGTCTACGAGCAGTACTTC | . | TRBJ2-7 | TRBD1 | TRBV5-8
CASSLSGKDTQYF | TGTGCCAGCAGCTTGTCAGGGAAAGATACGCAGTATTTT | . | TRBJ2-3 | . | TRBV5-4
CASSGESGGDQPQHF | TGTGCCAGCAGTGGGGAGTCTGGGGGCGATCAGCCCCAGCATTTT | . | TRBJ1-5 | . | TRBV2
CASSQDELTGSGNTIYF | TGTGCCAGCAGCCAAGATGAGCTGACAGGCTCTGGAAACACCATATATTTT | . | TRBJ1-3 | . | TRBV4-2
CASSSKPETGSGYGYTF | TGTGCCAGCAGCTCAAAACCCGAGACAGGGTCTGGCTATGGCTACACCTTC | . | TRBJ1-2 | TRBD1 | TRBV11-2
CASSLRQNEKLFF | TGTGCCAGCAGCCTGAGGCAGAATGAAAAACTGTTTTTT | . | TRBJ1-4 | . | TRBV27
CASRGDRVGYGYTF | TGTGCCAGCAGGGGAGACAGGGTGGGGTATGGCTACACCTTC | . | TRBJ1-2 | TRBD1 | TRBV6-1
CATSRDLGRAEFDSPLHF | TGTGCCACCAGCAGAGATCTGGGGAGGGCTGAATTCGATTCACCCCTCCACTTT | . | TRBJ1-6 | . | TRBV15
CASSLSQGPGYTEAFF | TGTGCCAGCAGTTTATCACAGGGACCCGGATACACTGAAGCTTTCTTT | once | TRBJ1-1 | . | TRBV27
CASTYRGTGEQYF | TGTGCCAGCACCTACAGGGGTACGGGCGAGCAGTACTTC | . | TRBJ2-7 | TRBD1 | TRBV6-5
CASSNNRGTQPQHF | TGTGCCAGCAGCAACAACAGGGGCACTCAGCCCCAGCATTTT | . | TRBJ1-5 | TRBD1 | TRBV7-9
CASSLGGDEAFF | TGTGCCAGCAGCTTAGGGGGCGATGAAGCTTTCTTT | . | TRBJ1-1 | . | TRBV7-6
CASSLVPSRQGGNEQFF | TGTGCCAGCAGCTTAGTCCCGTCCCGACAGGGGGGGAATGAGCAGTTCTTC | . | TRBJ2-1 | TRBD1 | TRBV7-7
CASSLPRVRDTQYF | TGTGCCAGCAGCTTACCACGCGTACGGGATACGCAGTATTTT | . | TRBJ2-3 | . | TRBV7-8
CAWRIQGAYGYTF | TGTGCCTGGAGGATACAGGGGGCGTATGGCTACACCTTC | . | TRBJ1-2 | TRBD1 | TRBV30
CASSGSKRSYNEQFF | TGCGCCAGCAGTGGTTCGAAGCGGTCCTACAATGAGCAGTTCTTC | . | TRBJ2-1 | . | TRBV5-1
CASSHPGTTNTGELFF | TGTGCCAGCAGTCACCCGGGGACAACAAACACCGGGGAGCTGTTTTTT | few | TRBJ2-2 | . | TRBV11-3
CASRTETEAFF | TGCGCCAGCAGGACAGAAACTGAAGCTTTCTTT | . | TRBJ1-1 | . | TRBV5-1
CASSLGSSGNTIYF | TGCGCCAGCAGCTTGGGGAGCTCTGGAAACACCATATATTTT | . | TRBJ1-3 | . | TRBV5-1
CASSSGLAVTDTQYF | TGTGCCAGCAGCTCAGGACTAGCGGTAACAGATACGCAGTATTTT | . | TRBJ2-3 | TRBD2 | TRBV5-4
CATSGWGQVSGYTF | TGTGCCACCAGCGGGTGGGGACAGGTTAGCGGCTACACCTTC | . | TRBJ1-2 | TRBD1 | TRBV15
CASSAAMSGGLETQYF | TGTGCCAGCAGCGCAGCCATGTCGGGGGGCCTGGAGACCCAGTACTTC | . | TRBJ2-5 | . | TRBV9
CASSLDRGTYGYTF | TGTGCCAGCAGCTTAGACAGGGGGACCTATGGCTACACCTTC | . | TRBJ1-2 | TRBD1 | TRBV5-6
CASTFRRAGWGQETQYF | TGTGCCAGCACCTTCAGGAGGGCAGGGTGGGGACAAGAGACCCAGTACTTC | few | TRBJ2-5 | . | TRBV7-9
CASSRRDRYRNTEAFF | TGTGCCAGCAGCCGCCGGGACAGGTACCGGAACACTGAAGCTTTCTTT | . | TRBJ1-1 | TRBD1 | TRBV7-9
CAWRIAGGPGTQYF | TGTGCCTGGAGGATAGCGGGGGGCCCCGGGACCCAGTACTTC | . | TRBJ2-5 | TRBD2 | TRBV30
CASGFPYGGKETQYF | TGTGCTAGTGGTTTCCCCTACGGGGGGAAAGAGACCCAGTACTTC | . | TRBJ2-5 | TRBD2 | TRBV12-5
CASSPRLFYEQYF | TGTGCCAGCAGTCCCCGACTGTTCTACGAGCAGTACTTC | . | TRBJ2-7 | . | TRBV27
CASSQQGASNYGYTF | TGTGCCAGCAGCCAACAGGGGGCTTCTAACTATGGCTACACCTTC | . | TRBJ1-2 | TRBD1 | TRBV14
CAWTLTMHSYEQYF | TGTGCCTGGACGCTCACTATGCACTCCTACGAGCAGTACTTC | . | TRBJ2-7 | . | TRBV30
CASSDVYSGGYTF | TGTGCCAGCAGTGATGTGTATTCAGGTGGCTACACCTTC | once | TRBJ1-2 | . | TRBV6-1
CASSIQLGGYGYTF | TGCGCCAGCAGCATCCAGCTGGGGGGGTATGGCTACACCTTC | . | TRBJ1-2 | . | TRBV5-1
CAWNPHRQGHNPMNTEAFF | TGTGCCTGGAATCCACATCGACAGGGGCACAACCCGATGAACACTGAAGCTTTCTTT | . | TRBJ1-1 | TRBD1 | TRBV30
CASSKVGRSCNRGYTF | TGTGCCAGCAGCAAAGTAGGCAGGTCCTGTAATAGGGGCTACACCTTC | . | TRBJ1-2 | . | TRBV21-1
CATSRDHRMRETQYF | TGTGCCACCAGCAGAGATCACAGGATGAGGGAGACCCAGTACTTC | . | TRBJ2-5 | . | TRBV15